The present entry profiles one T cell receptor (beta chain) with its context. In its sample, this clonotype comes out as medium-sized (0.01 to 0.1%). The antigen it binds to is not known. Within one base of it there is no much larger clone, and no base qualities were kept. The source of the sample is a study of prognosis after radiotherapy for stage I lung cancer (dated by TCRdb to the early 2020s). Turning to the overall study: Between April 2018 and early 2019, fewer than 20 patients with stage I NSCLC were enrolled in Nanjing, China. The study included under 15 patients with newly diagnosed primary stage I lung tumors and roughly 5 with oligometastatic NSCLC after surgical resection of the primary tumor. SBRT was given in 3 to 5 fractions with a biologically effective dose of at least 100 Gy, using image-guided IMRT or VMAT. SBRT was not combined with any concurrent therapy in any patient. Ages in the cohort of over ten men and about 6 women ranged from roughly 53 to 84 years, with a median of 74. Distant metastases were developed by four of the 19 patients after SBRT, at a median of 7 months, whereas no significant progression was observed in the other 15 patients. Every patient was deemed medically inoperable, approximately 12 because of comorbidities and more than five because they refused surgery. On tumor histology, 11 to 12 patients had adenocarcinoma and six or seven had squamous cell carcinoma. Peripheral blood TCR beta repertoires were profiled in stage I NSCLC patients before and after stereotactic body radiotherapy, and the study then linked these repertoires to distant failure. For each of the 20 or so patients, one blood sample was taken before SBRT and one after, so the study sequenced some 38 samples in total.

Sequences SNHLY (CDR1) and FYNNEI (CDR2) are obtained from the germline V gene. Taken from cysteine to phenylalanine, the CDR3 has 13 residues. This entry keeps only the CDR3 DNA: 39 bases, framed from base 1. The germline ends are 10 bases apart after V is trimmed by 6 bases and J by 1 base. Study-level results and caveats: No adjustment for multiple comparisons was applied to any of the reported P values. TRBV and TRBJ usage frequencies reportedly varied with metastasis status, involving two V genes at baseline and several V and two J genes after SBRT. After SBRT, the number of unique TCR clones decreased (median about 9,100 before versus 6,000 to 7,000 after; Wilcoxon paired P=0.011). The study was limited by the small cohort and short follow-up, and independent validation of the study findings is required. Post-SBRT Shannon entropy and its change from baseline were lower in patients who developed distant metastases; baseline Shannon entropy was not associated with metastases. No determination of tumor specificity was made for expanded TCR clones.

Two rounds of multiplex PCR were performed to amplify the TCR beta CDR3 region from genomic DNA. In the first round of PCR, primers specific to each TRBV and TRBJ gene were used, and the primer sequences are filed in Chinese patent CN105087789A. Universal primers were used in the second round of PCR. The Roche High Pure PCR Template Preparation Kit was used to extract genomic DNA from frozen PBMCs. Paired-end sequencing with 151 bp reads was performed on the libraries using an Illumina HiSeq 3000. Under the source paper's analysis protocol: CutAdapt was used to remove raw reads lacking the multiplex PCR primer sequences. High-quality paired reads were merged into contigs with PEAR. By alignment to reference sequences, MiXCR assigned TRB V, D and J gene segments to each contig. CDR3 sequences were clustered by base quality and sequence similarity to remove sequencing errors. Shannon entropy, normalized by the natural log of the productive TCR sequence number, served as the measure of diversity. To get clonality, Shannon entropy was divided by the natural log of the number of unique clonotypes, and that result was subtracted from one. Progression-free survival cut-offs for repertoire metrics were chosen using the Youden index of ROC curves, with analyses run in R 3.5.3. The public sequencing data were trimmed at Q25 with fastp and processed into clonotypes with MiXCR by TCRdb, which kept only in-frame beta chains. Records with the same CDR3 protein are collapsed into one entry carrying the most frequent genes and DNA. The V and J calls follow TCRdb's processing rather than the paper's. Here the sample has about 18,000 distinct CDR3 sequences; roughly two fifths occur a single time. The top ten hold approximately 40% of the sample.

No patient had a history of other malignancies or prior chemotherapy or radiotherapy, and all had node-negative disease on CT and PET/CT. At each of two time points, about 6.3 milliliters of peripheral venous blood were collected in EDTA tubes. Ficoll-Paque Plus density-gradient centrifugation was used to isolate PBMCs. Immediately after collection, samples were stored at -80 degrees C until analysis. Sequences were derived from PBMCs, sampled before or after stereotactic body radiation therapy (not recorded which). The source is a donor at least 50 years old with non-small cell lung cancer. The sequence links TRBV2 to TRBJ2-7; a tentative D match to TRBD1 spans 6 bases. The CDR3 region reads CASSLTGSYEQYF. The DNA sequence is TGTGCCAGCAGCTTGACAGGATCCTACGAGCAGTACTTC.